The rows below give T cell receptor beta chains drawn from one sample of a study of blood T cell repertoires in COVID-19. Assay: immunoSEQ multiplex PCR; the TCRdb copy retains only in-frame clones and omits some. This sample has tens of thousands of clones; around 81% occur once, and the top ten carry under 6%. The sequenced sample consisted of peripheral blood. These receptors originate from a woman between 55 and 75 years old with acute or convalescent COVID-19. The CDR3 runs from the conserved cysteine through the conserved F or W. The D gene is left open where the match is weak. Not all rows give a size; the values are once, few, many and, for expanded clones, a class.

V	J	D	size	DNA	CDR3
TRBV30	TRBJ1-6	TRBD1	few	TGTGCCTGGAGTCGCGGACAGGGAAATTATTCACCCCTCCACTTT	CAWSRGQGNYSPLHF
TRBV5-6	TRBJ1-3	-	-	TGTGCCAGCAGCTTGGGCAGGCTCGTTGGAAACACCATATATTTT	CASSLGRLVGNTIYF
TRBV6-2/TRBV6-3	TRBJ1-5	TRBD1	once	TGTGCCAGCAGTTACTCAAGGGGGACAGTAAGTAATCAGCCCCAGCATTTT	CASSYSRGTVSNQPQHF
TRBV11-2	TRBJ2-7	-	-	TGTGCCAGCAGCCATCCGGGGGCCTACGAGCAGTACTTC	CASSHPGAYEQYF
TRBV19	TRBJ1-5	-	-	TGTGCCAGTAGTAATCGAAGACAGATAAACGAGCCCCAGCATTTT	CASSNRRQINEPQHF
TRBV27	TRBJ2-3	TRBD2	-	TGTGCCAGCAGTTGGATAGCGGGGGACACAGATACGCAGTATTTT	CASSWIAGDTDTQYF
TRBV12-3/TRBV12-4	TRBJ1-2	-	-	TGTGCCAGCAGTTTTGGAGAGCCAGATGGCTACACCTTC	CASSFGEPDGYTF
TRBV3-1/TRBV3-2	TRBJ2-5	TRBD2	few	TGTGCCAGCAGCCCCCCAGCGGGGTACCAAGAGACCCAGTACTTC	CASSPPAGYQETQYF
TRBV12-3/TRBV12-4	TRBJ1-2	TRBD1	-	TGTGCCAGCAGTCCCGACAGGGTTGGCTACACCTTC	CASSPDRVGYTF
TRBV27	TRBJ2-5	-	-	TGTGCCAGCAGCCCTTGGGCGGGGTACCAAGAGACCCAGTACTTC	CASSPWAGYQETQYF
TRBV12-3/TRBV12-4	TRBJ2-7	TRBD2	-	TGTGCCAGCCTGGGACTAGCGGGGACGGAGCAGTACTTC	CASLGLAGTEQYF
TRBV10-3	TRBJ1-6	-	-	TGTGCCATCAGGGAAGGTTTGGGCAATTCACCCCTCCACTTT	CAIREGLGNSPLHF
TRBV19	TRBJ2-3	-	-	TGTGCCAGTAGGCCCAACCAGGGGTTCATAGATACGCAGTATTTT	CASRPNQGFIDTQYF
TRBV24-1	TRBJ2-2	-	few	TGTGCCACCAGTGATGCGCGCCCTTCGAACACCGGGGAGCTGTTTTTT	CATSDARPSNTGELFF
TRBV7-9	TRBJ2-7	-	-	TGTGCCAGCAGCTTAGAGGGGGTCTCCTACGAGCAGTACTTC	CASSLEGVSYEQYF
TRBV30	TRBJ1-1	-	-	TGTGCCTGGAGTTTAATGAACACTGAAGCTTTCTTT	CAWSLMNTEAFF
TRBV9	TRBJ1-1	-	-	TGTGCCAGCAGGGGGGGTGACACTGAAGCTTTCTTT	CASRGGDTEAFF
TRBV6-6	TRBJ2-7	-	-	TGTGCCAGCAGTTTTCAGGAAGTCTTCTACGAGCAGTACTTC	CASSFQEVFYEQYF
TRBV5-1	TRBJ1-3	-	-	TGCGCCAGCAGCTTGCAACTGGCTGGGACTGAAGGAAACACCATATATTTT	CASSLQLAGTEGNTIYF
TRBV7-2	TRBJ2-3	-	few	TGTGCCAGCAGCTTAAGGGGATCCGCCCCCGATACGCAGTATTTT	CASSLRGSAPDTQYF
TRBV7-2	TRBJ1-4	-	-	TGTGCCAGCAGCTTAGCAGGCAGGGTTGATGAAAAACTGTTTTTT	CASSLAGRVDEKLFF
TRBV19	TRBJ1-1	-	-	TGTGCCAGTAGAACAAGGACAGTGAACACTGAAGCTTTCTTT	CASRTRTVNTEAFF
TRBV5-1	TRBJ2-1	TRBD2	few	TGCGCCAGCAGCCTCGGGGGGGCCGTCCGAAATGAGCAGTTCTTC	CASSLGGAVRNEQFF
TRBV6-1	TRBJ1-2	-	-	TGTGCCAGCAGTGAAACAGAAACCTCTCAGGGCTACACCTTC	CASSETETSQGYTF
TRBV5-1	TRBJ2-1	TRBD2	few	TGCGCCAGCAGCTTCACTTCTAGCGGGGGGGCCGGGGAGCAGTTCTTC	CASSFTSSGGAGEQFF
TRBV19	TRBJ1-5	-	few	TGTGCCAGTAGTATAGGTCCAAGGACACCCGGGCGCCAGCATTTT	CASSIGPRTPGRQHF
TRBV19	TRBJ1-2	-	-	TGTGCCAGTAGTATGGCGGGGACCTATGGCTACACCTTC	CASSMAGTYGYTF
TRBV13	TRBJ2-7	-	-	TGTGCCAGCAGCCTACAGAGCTCCTACGAGCAGTACTTC	CASSLQSSYEQYF
TRBV10-2	TRBJ2-1	TRBD1	-	TGCGCCAGCAGCGTGGACAGGTTAAACAATGAGCAGTTCTTC	CASSVDRLNNEQFF
TRBV7-9	TRBJ1-1	-	-	TGTGCCAGCAGCTTAGAACGGTACGGTGAAGCTTTCTTT	CASSLERYGEAFF